Listed below are T cell receptor beta chains from one sample, sequenced in a study of blood T cell repertoires in COVID-19. Some clones are missing from TCRdb's copy, which holds only in-frame ones; the method was immunoSEQ multiplex PCR. The top ten hold under 3% of the sample, which has a few hundred thousand clones, roughly 85% seen once. What was sequenced was PBMCs or T cells enriched from blood (not recorded which). The receptors stem from a woman between 45 and 65 years old who had recovered from COVID-19. Each CDR3 is given with its conserved first and last residue. Each record gives: J gene, V gene, D gene, clone size, CDR3 DNA, CDR3 protein. A D gene is named only where the DNA matches it firmly. Only some rows state a clone size, as once, few, many or a class for expanded clones.

j_gene: TRBJ1-5
v_gene: TRBV5-1
d_gene: TRBD1
abundance: -
CDR3nt: TGCGCCAGCAGCTCACAGGGGAATCAGCCCCAGCATTTT
CDR3aa: CASSSQGNQPQHF

j_gene: TRBJ1-3
v_gene: TRBV24-1
d_gene: TRBD1
abundance: -
CDR3nt: TGTGCCACCAGTGGCCCGGGACAGGGGATCTCTGGAAACACCATATATTTT
CDR3aa: CATSGPGQGISGNTIYF

j_gene: TRBJ1-2
v_gene: TRBV4-3
d_gene: TRBD1
abundance: -
CDR3nt: TGCGCCAGCAGCCAGAGTCGAACAGGGGGCAGTGGCTACACCTTC
CDR3aa: CASSQSRTGGSGYTF

j_gene: TRBJ1-6
v_gene: TRBV5-6
d_gene: -
abundance: -
CDR3nt: TGTGCCAGCAGCTTTTACCCACCGGGACTATATTCACCCCTCCACTTT
CDR3aa: CASSFYPPGLYSPLHF

j_gene: TRBJ1-1
v_gene: TRBV6-6
d_gene: -
abundance: -
CDR3nt: TGTGCCAGCAGCCTCTACTGGACTGAAGCTTTCTTT
CDR3aa: CASSLYWTEAFF

j_gene: TRBJ1-1
v_gene: TRBV19
d_gene: TRBD1
abundance: -
CDR3nt: TGTGCCAGTAGTACCTCGACAGGGGCGAACACTGAAGCTTTCTTT
CDR3aa: CASSTSTGANTEAFF

j_gene: TRBJ1-1
v_gene: TRBV6-1
d_gene: -
abundance: once
CDR3nt: TGTGCCAGCAGTGAAGATCCGGGGGGCGCGGCGAACACTGAAGCTTTCTTT
CDR3aa: CASSEDPGGAANTEAFF

j_gene: TRBJ1-1
v_gene: TRBV11-2
d_gene: TRBD1
abundance: -
CDR3nt: TGTGCCAGCAGTTCAGGGGGCGCGGTCACTGAAGCTTTCTTT
CDR3aa: CASSSGGAVTEAFF

j_gene: TRBJ2-7
v_gene: TRBV6-5
d_gene: -
abundance: -
CDR3nt: TGTGCCAGCAGTTACGCTAGGTCTTGGCCCTACGAGCAGTACTTC
CDR3aa: CASSYARSWPYEQYF

j_gene: TRBJ1-5
v_gene: TRBV4-1
d_gene: TRBD1
abundance: -
CDR3nt: TGCGCCAGCAGCCACACGAGAAACAGGGGTCAGCCCCAGCATTTT
CDR3aa: CASSHTRNRGQPQHF

j_gene: TRBJ1-1
v_gene: TRBV29-1
d_gene: -
abundance: -
CDR3nt: TGCAGCGTTGGGCTCAGGAACACTGAAGCTTTCTTT
CDR3aa: CSVGLRNTEAFF

j_gene: TRBJ1-6
v_gene: TRBV7-6
d_gene: -
abundance: -
CDR3nt: TGTGCCAGCAGCTTAGGGCGGGCGTCACCCCTCCACTTT
CDR3aa: CASSLGRASPLHF

j_gene: TRBJ2-7
v_gene: TRBV7-2
d_gene: TRBD2
abundance: -
CDR3nt: TGTGCCAGCAGCTTAAGCGGGGTCTACGAGCAGTACTTC
CDR3aa: CASSLSGVYEQYF

j_gene: TRBJ1-3
v_gene: TRBV5-6
d_gene: -
abundance: -
CDR3nt: TGTGCCAGCAGCGGGCGGGGTCCTGGAAACACCATATATTTT
CDR3aa: CASSGRGPGNTIYF

j_gene: TRBJ1-5
v_gene: TRBV5-5
d_gene: TRBD1
abundance: -
CDR3nt: TGTGCCAGCAGCTTGAGACAGGGGGCAGGTGGCAATCAGCCCCAGCATTTT
CDR3aa: CASSLRQGAGGNQPQHF

j_gene: TRBJ2-7
v_gene: TRBV11-2
d_gene: -
abundance: once
CDR3nt: TGTGCCAGCAGCGGGGCCAGGGGCCAATACGAGCAGTACTTC
CDR3aa: CASSGARGQYEQYF

j_gene: TRBJ2-7
v_gene: TRBV30
d_gene: -
abundance: -
CDR3nt: TGTGCCTGGAGTCCAACAGGTTTCGAGCAGTACTTC
CDR3aa: CAWSPTGFEQYF

j_gene: TRBJ1-3
v_gene: TRBV5-1
d_gene: -
abundance: -
CDR3nt: TGCGCCAGCAGCTTGACGGTGGCGGCGGGAAACACCATATATTTT
CDR3aa: CASSLTVAAGNTIYF

j_gene: TRBJ2-7
v_gene: TRBV7-2
d_gene: TRBD2
abundance: -
CDR3nt: TGTGCCAGCAGCTTACAAGCGGGGACTAGGTCTCACGAGCAGTACTTC
CDR3aa: CASSLQAGTRSHEQYF

j_gene: TRBJ1-6
v_gene: TRBV5-1
d_gene: -
abundance: few
CDR3nt: TGCGCCAGCAGCCCCCGGAGGAGCTCCTATAATTCACCCCTCCACTTT
CDR3aa: CASSPRRSSYNSPLHF

j_gene: TRBJ2-7
v_gene: TRBV18
d_gene: TRBD1
abundance: once
CDR3nt: TGTGCCAGCTCCTCGGGACAGGGGGTTCGGGAGCAGTACTTC
CDR3aa: CASSSGQGVREQYF

j_gene: TRBJ1-3
v_gene: TRBV19
d_gene: -
abundance: -
CDR3nt: TGTGCCAGTAGTATTACGGACAGAGTATTCAGAAACACCATATATTTT
CDR3aa: CASSITDRVFRNTIYF

j_gene: TRBJ2-3
v_gene: TRBV24-1
d_gene: -
abundance: -
CDR3nt: TGTGCCACCAGTGACCCCGGGACTGGCAGCACAGATACGCAGTATTTT
CDR3aa: CATSDPGTGSTDTQYF

j_gene: TRBJ2-7
v_gene: TRBV7-9
d_gene: TRBD2
abundance: -
CDR3nt: TGTGCCAGCAGGCGTACGGGACTAGCGGGAGACGAGCAGTACTTC
CDR3aa: CASRRTGLAGDEQYF

j_gene: TRBJ2-7
v_gene: TRBV3-1/TRBV3-2
d_gene: -
abundance: -
CDR3nt: TGTGCCAGCAGCCAAGAAGCCGGTTCTGTGGGGGCCGAACTCTTGTCCTACGAGCAGTACTTC
CDR3aa: CASSQEAGSVGAELLSYEQYF

j_gene: TRBJ2-5
v_gene: TRBV28
d_gene: TRBD1
abundance: -
CDR3nt: TGTGCCAGCAGCCCGGGACAGGGTTTAGCAGAGACCCAGTACTTC
CDR3aa: CASSPGQGLAETQYF

j_gene: TRBJ2-3
v_gene: TRBV11-2
d_gene: TRBD2
abundance: -
CDR3nt: TGTGCCAGCAGCCAACTGCTAGCGGGGGGTATCACAGATACGCAGTATTTT
CDR3aa: CASSQLLAGGITDTQYF

j_gene: TRBJ2-5
v_gene: TRBV5-1
d_gene: TRBD1
abundance: -
CDR3nt: TGCGCCAGCAGCCCTACAGGGGGCCAAGAGACCCAGTACTTC
CDR3aa: CASSPTGGQETQYF

j_gene: TRBJ2-5
v_gene: TRBV18
d_gene: -
abundance: -
CDR3nt: TGTGCCAGCTCACAACAGCAGGGCAAGGAGACCCAGTACTTC
CDR3aa: CASSQQQGKETQYF

j_gene: TRBJ2-5
v_gene: TRBV3-1/TRBV3-2
d_gene: TRBD2
abundance: -
CDR3nt: TGTGCCAGCAGCCAAGAGGGAGGAGCGGGGTCCCAGAAGACCCAGTACTTC
CDR3aa: CASSQEGGAGSQKTQYF

j_gene: TRBJ1-2
v_gene: TRBV19
d_gene: TRBD1
abundance: -
CDR3nt: TGTGCCAGTAGTATAGGCCTCGGACAGGACAACTATGGCTACACCTTC
CDR3aa: CASSIGLGQDNYGYTF

j_gene: TRBJ2-1
v_gene: TRBV11-3
d_gene: -
abundance: -
CDR3nt: TGTGCCAGCAGCCCGGGGAGGAGCTCGAATGAGCAGTTCTTC
CDR3aa: CASSPGRSSNEQFF

j_gene: TRBJ2-2
v_gene: TRBV27
d_gene: -
abundance: few
CDR3nt: TGTGCCAGCAGGGGGCAGGGCACCGGGGAGCTGTTTTTT
CDR3aa: CASRGQGTGELFF

j_gene: TRBJ1-2
v_gene: TRBV19
d_gene: TRBD1
abundance: -
CDR3nt: TGTGCCAGTAGTATTATTGGGACAGGGGAGCGGTATGGCTACACCTTC
CDR3aa: CASSIIGTGERYGYTF

j_gene: TRBJ1-5
v_gene: TRBV23-1
d_gene: -
abundance: -
CDR3nt: TGCGCCACCCCAATTTCTCGCGGGTGCAATCAGCCCCAGCATTTT
CDR3aa: CATPISRGCNQPQHF

j_gene: TRBJ2-1
v_gene: TRBV5-1
d_gene: -
abundance: -
CDR3nt: TGCGCCAGCAGCTTGGAGGGACTGGCCTACAATGAGCAGTTCTTC
CDR3aa: CASSLEGLAYNEQFF

j_gene: TRBJ2-7
v_gene: TRBV5-1
d_gene: -
abundance: -
CDR3nt: TGCGCCAGCAGCTTGGAACGAAGCTCCGAGCAGTACTTC
CDR3aa: CASSLERSSEQYF

j_gene: TRBJ2-5
v_gene: TRBV7-2
d_gene: -
abundance: -
CDR3nt: TGTGCCAGCAGCCCAGGGCTGATTCAAGAGACCCAGTACTTC
CDR3aa: CASSPGLIQETQYF

j_gene: TRBJ1-2
v_gene: TRBV11-2
d_gene: TRBD1
abundance: -
CDR3nt: TGTGCCAGCAGCTTAGGACTACAGGGGGCAAAAAGGGGTGGCTACACCTTC
CDR3aa: CASSLGLQGAKRGGYTF

j_gene: TRBJ1-6
v_gene: TRBV5-4
d_gene: TRBD1
abundance: -
CDR3nt: TGTGCCAGCAGCTTGGCCGGACAGGGCCATACCCTCCACTTT
CDR3aa: CASSLAGQGHTLHF

j_gene: TRBJ2-2
v_gene: TRBV7-5
d_gene: -
abundance: once
CDR3nt: TGTGTCAGAAGCTTAGAGGGGCCACAGGGGGCGAACACCGGGGAGCTGTTTTTT
CDR3aa: CVRSLEGPQGANTGELFF

j_gene: TRBJ2-1
v_gene: TRBV5-6
d_gene: TRBD2
abundance: -
CDR3nt: TGTGCCAGCAGCTTGAGGGCCGGACTAGCGGGGCATGGAAATGAGCAGTTCTTC
CDR3aa: CASSLRAGLAGHGNEQFF

j_gene: TRBJ1-4
v_gene: TRBV28
d_gene: -
abundance: -
CDR3nt: TGTGCCAGCGAGACAGGCGGGGAAAAACTGTTTTTT
CDR3aa: CASETGGEKLFF

j_gene: TRBJ1-2
v_gene: TRBV4-3
d_gene: -
abundance: -
CDR3nt: TGCGCCAGCAGCCAAGAAGTCAGGATCATCTATGGCTACACCTTC
CDR3aa: CASSQEVRIIYGYTF

j_gene: TRBJ1-2
v_gene: TRBV5-5
d_gene: -
abundance: -
CDR3nt: TGTGCCAGCAGCTTGGGCAGGGCTCCTAACTATGGCTACACCTTC
CDR3aa: CASSLGRAPNYGYTF

j_gene: TRBJ1-6
v_gene: TRBV19
d_gene: TRBD1
abundance: -
CDR3nt: TGTGCCAGTACCGCCCGACAGGGTCGGAATTCACCCCTCCACTTT
CDR3aa: CASTARQGRNSPLHF

j_gene: TRBJ2-5
v_gene: TRBV28
d_gene: -
abundance: -
CDR3nt: TGTGCCAGCAGCCGCGGTCGGGGCCAAGAGACCCAGTACTTC
CDR3aa: CASSRGRGQETQYF

j_gene: TRBJ2-3
v_gene: TRBV29-1
d_gene: -
abundance: -
CDR3nt: TGCAGCGTTGAAGATACCGGGACAAGAACTAGCACAGATACGCAGTATTTT
CDR3aa: CSVEDTGTRTSTDTQYF

j_gene: TRBJ2-7
v_gene: TRBV5-1
d_gene: TRBD2
abundance: -
CDR3nt: TGCGCCAGCACCGCCGGGGGGTCCTACGAGCAGTACTTC
CDR3aa: CASTAGGSYEQYF

j_gene: TRBJ2-5
v_gene: TRBV19
d_gene: -
abundance: -
CDR3nt: TGTGCCAGTAGTATAGACTCAACAGGGTACGGGGAGACCCAGTACTTC
CDR3aa: CASSIDSTGYGETQYF

j_gene: TRBJ2-2
v_gene: TRBV6-1
d_gene: -
abundance: -
CDR3nt: TGTGCCAGCAGTGAAATTAGCGGCACCGGGGAGCTGTTTTTT
CDR3aa: CASSEISGTGELFF

j_gene: TRBJ1-1
v_gene: TRBV14
d_gene: -
abundance: -
CDR3nt: TGTGCCAGCAGATGGGGGGTTCACACTGAAGCTTTCTTT
CDR3aa: CASRWGVHTEAFF

j_gene: TRBJ1-1
v_gene: TRBV28
d_gene: -
abundance: -
CDR3nt: TGTGCCAGCAGACCGAGGACAGTAGAGGAGGCTTTCTTT
CDR3aa: CASRPRTVEEAFF

j_gene: TRBJ2-3
v_gene: TRBV19
d_gene: TRBD2
abundance: once
CDR3nt: TGTGCCAGTAGCTTAGACGGGGGGGCAGGAGATACGCAGTATTTT
CDR3aa: CASSLDGGAGDTQYF

j_gene: TRBJ2-2
v_gene: TRBV12-3/TRBV12-4
d_gene: TRBD1
abundance: -
CDR3nt: TGTGCCAGCTGGGACAGGGACACCGGGGAGCTGTTTTTT
CDR3aa: CASWDRDTGELFF

j_gene: TRBJ2-5
v_gene: TRBV19
d_gene: TRBD2
abundance: -
CDR3nt: TGTGCCAGTAGTATCCAAGCGGGAGGAAAGACCCAGTACTTC
CDR3aa: CASSIQAGGKTQYF